This TCR beta chain stems from a study of regulatory T cells in long-lasting Graves disease. Researchers made TCR beta libraries by using iRepertoire HTBI primers and running Arm-PCR on CDR3 regions. TCRdb re-derived calls from the multiplex PCR reads in MiXCR, one entry per CDR3 protein. In the table there are some 410,000 distinct CDR3 sequences, about a sixth of which are singletons. Trimming removed 0 bases at V and 3 bases at J, with 11 bases between. Per the germline V gene, CDR1 is LGHDT and CDR2 is YNNKEL (reference sequence). The CDR3 runs 16 residues. Overall study findings and caveats: Peripheral blood, not thyroid tissue, was the sole material studied.

There are many counts of this clonotype. Its specificity is not known. Time point of the sample: newly diagnosed GD, antithyroid drugs for less than 3 months. Making the TCR library involved RNA that had been extracted from PBMCs. The sample was also linked to a second study, of T cells in Graves' hyperthyroidism and ophthalmopathy. From that report: During a first-round RT-PCR of the TCR CDR3, the HTBI primer set was used. Blood also held most thyroid clonotypes expanded beyond 0.001.

Sample: peripheral blood mononuclear cells (PBMCs), taken at new diagnosis, from a patient treated with antithyroid drugs. The J gene is TRBJ2-2, the V gene TRBV3-1, with D maybe TRBD1 (6 bases). This TCR was sampled from a young woman with Graves disease. The CDR3 sequence is CASSQDGQGHTGELFF. CDR3 coding DNA: TGTGCCAGCAGCCAAGATGGGCAGGGGCACACCGGGGAGCTGTTTTTT.